This T cell receptor beta chain was sequenced for a study of identical twins. Study-wide points: Cross-sectional statistics, not tracking of the same donors, supported the conclusions.

V was cut by 3 bases and J by 11 bases, with 11 bases left in between. This CDR3 region has 12 residues. The germline CDR1 and CDR2 sequences are LNHNV and YYDKDF (reference sequence). For this clonotype: What it recognizes is unknown.

TCRdb ran MiXCR on the 5' RACE reads and lists one entry per CDR3 protein. The sample yields roughly 220,000 distinct CDR3 sequences, approximately 7.1% seen once. These records were also assigned to another study, of T cells expressing NK-cell markers. From that report: The authors sequenced eight donors, of whom seven were HCMV-seropositive and one was seronegative.

This TCR derives from a woman younger than 35 in good health. The sequenced material came from CD8+ T cells sorted from blood. The chain recombines TRBV15 with TRBJ2-1; a weak D match, TRBD2 (6 bases). CDR3 in amino acids: CATSSLAAKQFF. Here the CDR3 DNA reads TGTGCCACCAGCAGCTTAGCGGCAAAGCAGTTCTTC.